The rows below give T cell receptor beta chains drawn from one sample of a study of T cell repertoires in cytomegalovirus infection. TCRdb ran MiXCR on the reads and lists one entry per CDR3 protein. The table records 450,000 to 600,000 distinct CDR3 sequences, 11% of them present only once. The specimen sequenced was PBMCs. The receptors here all came from a human donor in good health (CMV status not recorded). Some clones in this sample may be carry-over from other donors' samples. The CDR3 runs from the conserved cysteine through the conserved F or W. Each record gives: J gene, V gene, CDR3 length, CDR3 protein.

J: TRBJ2-5
V: TRBV20-1
length: 14
CDR3: CSAQDSGRQETQYF

J: TRBJ2-2
V: TRBV5-1
length: 18
CDR3: CASNPTLGGLAGPGELFF

J: TRBJ1-3
V: TRBV7-9
length: 18
CDR3: CASSLARAGSPSGNTIYF

J: TRBJ2-2
V: TRBV2
length: 15
CDR3: CASRFSSRETGELFF

J: TRBJ2-1
V: TRBV4-2
length: 17
CDR3: CASSQDQSGSSYNEQFF

J: TRBJ1-2
V: TRBV7-9
length: 14
CDR3: CASSFSGRGRGYTF

J: TRBJ2-5
V: TRBV9
length: 13
CDR3: CASSLSYARTQYF

J: TRBJ2-3
V: TRBV5-1
length: 18
CDR3: CASSLASSGSRSTDTQYF

J: TRBJ2-2
V: TRBV5-4
length: 15
CDR3: CASSSTLAGGGELFF

J: TRBJ2-1
V: TRBV12-3/TRBV12-4
length: 13
CDR3: CASSMDRYNEQFF

J: TRBJ2-5
V: TRBV7-2
length: 17
CDR3: CASSLGGAGGYQETQYF

J: TRBJ2-7
V: TRBV7-6
length: 13
CDR3: CASSLDEGGEQYF

J: TRBJ2-1
V: TRBV19
length: 14
CDR3: CASDSGQTYNEQFF

J: TRBJ1-1
V: TRBV5-4
length: 15
CDR3: CASSLGGRANTEAFF

J: TRBJ2-7
V: TRBV28
length: 17
CDR3: CASSESRTSGGSYEQYF

J: TRBJ2-1
V: TRBV19
length: 14
CDR3: CATRAKTGDNEQFF

J: TRBJ2-5
V: TRBV29-1
length: 18
CDR3: CSVPSGTESLGVLETQYF

J: TRBJ2-3
V: TRBV12-3/TRBV12-4
length: 16
CDR3: CASSPGQGEGPDTQYF

J: TRBJ2-7
V: TRBV28
length: 12
CDR3: CASSLTVREQYF

J: TRBJ2-7
V: TRBV7-9
length: 17
CDR3: CASSNSRDPSPLYEQYF

J: TRBJ2-7
V: TRBV12-3/TRBV12-4
length: 15
CDR3: CASREGLAGLHEQYF

J: TRBJ2-2
V: TRBV7-9
length: 15
CDR3: CASSLDAGPTGELFF

J: TRBJ2-1
V: TRBV12-5
length: 15
CDR3: CASGLGQARYNEQFF

J: TRBJ2-3
V: TRBV7-8
length: 15
CDR3: CASSLEWANTDTQYF

J: TRBJ1-2
V: TRBV2
length: 13
CDR3: CASARDTTYGYTF

J: TRBJ1-5
V: TRBV7-2
length: 16
CDR3: CASSAFAGGGNQPQHF

J: TRBJ2-5
V: TRBV13
length: 14
CDR3: CASSPLARQETQYF

J: TRBJ2-5
V: TRBV19
length: 18
CDR3: CASSHRAGLAGGQETQYF

J: TRBJ1-5
V: TRBV7-8
length: 15
CDR3: CASSLAGGGHQPQHF

J: TRBJ1-6
V: TRBV12-3/TRBV12-4
length: 13
CDR3: CASSPVQNSPLHF

J: TRBJ2-1
V: TRBV19
length: 14
CDR3: CASSQDPAANEQFF

J: TRBJ2-1
V: TRBV7-6
length: 16
CDR3: CASSLATGTADNEQFF

J: TRBJ1-1
V: TRBV28
length: 15
CDR3: CASSEDPSFNTEAFF

J: TRBJ2-5
V: TRBV7-9
length: 16
CDR3: CASSLVPSATGETQYF

J: TRBJ1-5
V: TRBV19
length: 15
CDR3: CASSMGGDSNQTQHF

J: TRBJ1-5
V: TRBV27
length: 15
CDR3: CASSLSGQGNQPQHF

J: TRBJ2-3
V: TRBV12-3/TRBV12-4
length: 15
CDR3: CASSLGTESTDTQYF

J: TRBJ2-1
V: TRBV11-3
length: 17
CDR3: CASSSGITSFNPDEQFF

J: TRBJ1-3
V: TRBV12-3/TRBV12-4
length: 14
CDR3: CASRTAYSGNTIYF